The 10 T cell receptor beta chains in this list originate from one sample, sequenced in a study of identical twins. TCRdb fed the 5' RACE reads into MiXCR, producing one record per CDR3 protein. The sample comprises approximately 630,000 distinct CDR3 sequences, roughly 6.6% of which are singletons, and about 1.5% rests with the top ten. A further study also used this sample, focusing on yellow fever vaccine responses in identical twins.

The source material was PBMCs. The receptors were gathered from a woman younger than 30 in good health.

The V and J genes are TRBV11-2 and TRBJ2-5; D unresolved. The CDR3 sequence is 15 residues long. The V gene's germline CDR1 is SGHAT and CDR2 FQNNGV. V lost 5 bases to trimming and J lost 4 bases, with 17 bases between them. CDR3 DNA sequence: TGTGCCAGCAGCCGGAGTGGGGATTTGAGAGAGACCCAGTACTTC. It encodes CASSRSGDLRETQYF.

The table lists this clonotype with many counts. The chain has TRBV5-1 and TRBJ2-1; 14 bases line up with TRBD2. The V segment lost 4 bases and the J segment 5 bases; nucleotides outside the gene matches: 5. CDR1 is SGHRS and CDR2 is YFSETQ in the germline V gene. The CDR3 consists of 16 residues. The CDR3 protein is CASSPGLAGVDNEQFF. For the CDR3, the DNA is TGCGCCAGCAGCCCGGGACTAGCGGGGGTCGACAATGAGCAGTTCTTC.

This clonotype was observed a handful of times. The chain employs TRBV12-3 or TRBV12-4 and TRBJ2-1; the D gene is possibly TRBD1 (8 bases). This CDR3 spans 11 amino acids. Trimming left V 4 bases short and J 15 bases short, with 13 bases between. The CDR3 nucleotides are TGTGCCAGCAGTTCAACAGGGGGGGGGTTCTTC. Its protein is CASSSTGGGFF.

This clonotype was recorded a few times. The chain joins TRBV25-1 to TRBJ2-3; perhaps TRBD2 as D (5 bases). Germline-derived CDR1 and CDR2 are MGHDK and SYGVNS. Between the trimmed V and J ends, which lost 2 bases and 0 bases, there was a span of 9 bases. The CDR3 is made up of 15 amino acids. CDR3 nucleotide sequence: TGTGCCAGCAGTGAAATCCGGGGAAGCACAGATACGCAGTATTTT. Residues: CASSEIRGSTDTQYF.

This clonotype was picked up a small number of times. The chain is built from TRBV6-1 and TRBJ2-2; 15 nucleotides agree with TRBD2. The CDR3 spans 17 residues. Germline values: CDR1 MNHNS, CDR2 SASEGT. V was clipped by 6 bases and J by 3 bases; unmatched bases: 5. The DNA for the CDR3 is TGTGCCAGCAGCGGACTAGCGGGAGGGACATACACCGGGGAGCTGTTTTTT. As protein: CASSGLAGGTYTGELFF.

The chain links TRBV12-3 or TRBV12-4 to TRBJ2-1; 7 bases fit TRBD2. The CDR3 length is 15 residues. Trimming cost V 1 base and J 3 bases; bases outside gene matches: 3. CDR3 region: CASSLGGGFYNEQFF. CDR3 DNA: TGTGCCAGCAGTTTAGGGGGAGGGTTCTACAATGAGCAGTTCTTC.

This clonotype was observed many times. The rearrangement uses TRBV3-1 and TRBJ2-3; tentative D call: TRBD1 (5 bases). Trimming removed 0 bases from V and 2 bases from J, with 18 bases in between. Germline V gene data show CDR1 as LGHDT and CDR2 as YNNKEL (reference sequence). The CDR3 length is 18 residues. This chain's CDR3 is CASSQDRRTTGHTDTQYF. CDR3 DNA: TGTGCCAGCAGCCAAGATCGAAGGACAACGGGCCACACAGATACGCAGTATTTT.

The chain uses TRBV28 and TRBJ2-1; D is undetermined. The CDR3 consists of 11 residues. Germline V CDR1 and CDR2: MDHEN, SYDVKM. Deletions cut 5 bases from V and 12 bases from J, with 11 bases between. The CDR3 nucleotides read TGTGCCAGCAGTGACGCCGGGCGGCAGTTCTTC. Encoded protein: CASSDAGRQFF.

The chain is built from TRBV11-2 and TRBJ2-1, with 11 bases matching TRBD2. The V segment lost 6 bases and the J segment 4 bases; nucleotides outside the gene matches: 8. This CDR3 comprises 16 residues. Germline CDR1 and CDR2: SGHAT and FQNNGV. CDR3 coding DNA: TGTGCCAGCAGGCCGACTAGCGGGGTATTTTACAATGAGCAGTTCTTC. Translating it yields CASRPTSGVFYNEQFF.

This clonotype has more than one count but fewer than ten. The CDR3 region is CASSEPPGDFGEQFF. The CDR3, as DNA: TGTGCCAGCAGTGAACCGCCAGGGGATTTCGGTGAGCAGTTCTTC. The chain joins TRBV6-1 to TRBJ2-1; weak D call: TRBD1 (6 bases). This CDR3 is 15 amino acids long. Germline assignment: CDR1 MNHNS and CDR2 SASEGT. V was cut by 2 bases and J by 9 bases, with 17 bases left in between.